The T cell receptor (beta chain) under discussion was sequenced for a study of CD8 T cells in Susac syndrome. The CDR3 contains 14 residues. The germline CDR1 and CDR2 sequences are SGHRS and YFSETQ. The J segment lost 9 bases and the V segment lost 4 bases, leaving 3 bases of the junction unmatched. RNA totalling 0.5 to 1 ug underwent reverse transcription with random hexamers. The immunoSEQ assay covered 54 Vbeta and 13 Jbeta segments for CDR3. MiXCR, applied by TCRdb to the immunoSEQ multiplex PCR reads, yields one record per CDR3 protein. The repertoire holds approximately 100,000 distinct CDR3 sequences, with less than 95% as singletons.

The chain has TRBV5-1 and TRBJ2-1, with 14 nucleotides matching TRBD2. The sequenced material came from CD8+ T cells from PBMCs. The receptor was derived from a human donor in good health. CDR3 coding DNA: TGCGCCAGCAGCCCCGGACTAGCGGGGGGTGAGCAGTTCTTC. Translating it yields CASSPGLAGGEQFF.